This TCR beta chain emerged from a study of T cell responses to AZD1222 COVID-19 vaccine. For the study at large: Timing groups of about 4 and about 12 weeks for second doses were pooled.

The CDR3 runs to 15 residues. Trimming took off 2 bases at V and 5 bases at J, with 13 bases between the two ends. The germline gives CDR1 MNHEY, CDR2 SVGAGI. The assay was immunoSEQ multiplex PCR, and TCRdb's table has in-frame clones only and misses some. The profile shows tens of thousands of clones, about 82% of them singletons. Sample: peripheral blood, taken on day 0 of AZD1222 vaccination. This chain joins TRBV6-5 and TRBJ2-1; D gene unclear. This TCR was recovered from an adult in good health. CDR3 coding DNA: TGTGCCAGCAGTTACCTCGGGCAGTTGGACAATGAGCAGTTCTTC. This sequence encodes CASSYLGQLDNEQFF.